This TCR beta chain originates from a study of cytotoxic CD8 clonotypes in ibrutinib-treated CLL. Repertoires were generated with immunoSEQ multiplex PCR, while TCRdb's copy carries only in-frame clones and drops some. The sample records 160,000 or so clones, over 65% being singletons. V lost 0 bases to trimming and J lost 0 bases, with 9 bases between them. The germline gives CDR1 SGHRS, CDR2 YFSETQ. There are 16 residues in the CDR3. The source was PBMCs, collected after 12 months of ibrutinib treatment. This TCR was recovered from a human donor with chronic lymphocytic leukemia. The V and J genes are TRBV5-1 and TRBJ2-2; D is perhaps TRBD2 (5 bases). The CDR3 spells CASSLATAANTGELFF. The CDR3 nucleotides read TGCGCCAGCAGCTTGGCCACAGCGGCGAACACCGGGGAGCTGTTTTTT.